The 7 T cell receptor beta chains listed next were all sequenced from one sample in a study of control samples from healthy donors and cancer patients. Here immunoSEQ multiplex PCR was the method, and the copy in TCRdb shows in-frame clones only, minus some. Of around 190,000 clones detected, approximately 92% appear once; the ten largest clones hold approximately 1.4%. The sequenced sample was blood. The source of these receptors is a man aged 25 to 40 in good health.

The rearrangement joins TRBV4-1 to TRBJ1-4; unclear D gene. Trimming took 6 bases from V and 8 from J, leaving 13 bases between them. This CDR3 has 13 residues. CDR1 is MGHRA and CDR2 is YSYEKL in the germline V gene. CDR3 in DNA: TGCGCCAGCAGGGAAAGGGATCGAGAAAAACTGTTTTTT. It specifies CASRERDREKLFF.

CDR3 residues: CASSLGASGITEQFF. The CDR3 DNA sequence: TGTGCCAGCAGCTTGGGGGCTAGCGGGATTACTGAGCAGTTCTTC. The gene calls are TRBV5-6 and TRBJ2-1; 9 bases map to TRBD2. Germline assignment: CDR1 SGHDT and CDR2 YYEEEE. This CDR3 comprises 15 residues. Trimming removed 0 bases from V and 9 bases from J; junction bases left unmatched: 7. Together with reference TRBV5-6 and TRBJ2-1, the CDR3 gives the full variable domain: DAGVTQSPTHLIKTRGQQVTLRCSPKSGHDTVSWYQQALGQGPQFIFQYYEEEERQRGNFPDRFSGHQFPNYSSELNVNALLLGDSALYLCASSLGASGITEQFFGPGTRLTVL.

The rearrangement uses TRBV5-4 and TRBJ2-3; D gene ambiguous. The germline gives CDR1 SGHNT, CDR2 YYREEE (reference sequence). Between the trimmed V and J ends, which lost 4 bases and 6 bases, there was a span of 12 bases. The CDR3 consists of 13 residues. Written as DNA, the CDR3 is TGTGCCAGCAGCCCCCCTATTTCGGATACGCAGTATTTT. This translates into CASSPPISDTQYF.

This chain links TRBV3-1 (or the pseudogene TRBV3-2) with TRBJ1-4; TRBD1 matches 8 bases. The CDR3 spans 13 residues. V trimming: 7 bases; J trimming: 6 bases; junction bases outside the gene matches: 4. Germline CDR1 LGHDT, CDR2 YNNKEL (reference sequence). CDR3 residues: CASNDRGYEKLFF. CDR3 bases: TGTGCCAGCAACGACAGGGGTTATGAAAAACTGTTTTTT.

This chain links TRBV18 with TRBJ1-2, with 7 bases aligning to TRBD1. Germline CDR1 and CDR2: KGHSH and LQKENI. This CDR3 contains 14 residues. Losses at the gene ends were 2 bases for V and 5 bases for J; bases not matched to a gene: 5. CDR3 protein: CASSPETGMYGYTF. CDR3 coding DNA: TGTGCCAGCTCACCAGAGACAGGGATGTATGGCTACACCTTC.

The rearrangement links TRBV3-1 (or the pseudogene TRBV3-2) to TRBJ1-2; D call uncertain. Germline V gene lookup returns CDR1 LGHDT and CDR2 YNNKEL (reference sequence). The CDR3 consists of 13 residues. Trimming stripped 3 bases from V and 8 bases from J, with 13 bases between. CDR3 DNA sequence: TGTGCCAGCAGCCAGGGTTATGCTAACGGCTACACCTTC. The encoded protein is CASSQGYANGYTF.

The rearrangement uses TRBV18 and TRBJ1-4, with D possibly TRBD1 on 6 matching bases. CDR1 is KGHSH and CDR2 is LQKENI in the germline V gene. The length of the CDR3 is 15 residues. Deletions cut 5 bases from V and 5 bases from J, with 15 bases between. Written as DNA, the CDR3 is TGTGCCAGCTCATCCAAGCCAGGGGAAAATGAAAAACTGTTTTTT. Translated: CASSSKPGENEKLFF.